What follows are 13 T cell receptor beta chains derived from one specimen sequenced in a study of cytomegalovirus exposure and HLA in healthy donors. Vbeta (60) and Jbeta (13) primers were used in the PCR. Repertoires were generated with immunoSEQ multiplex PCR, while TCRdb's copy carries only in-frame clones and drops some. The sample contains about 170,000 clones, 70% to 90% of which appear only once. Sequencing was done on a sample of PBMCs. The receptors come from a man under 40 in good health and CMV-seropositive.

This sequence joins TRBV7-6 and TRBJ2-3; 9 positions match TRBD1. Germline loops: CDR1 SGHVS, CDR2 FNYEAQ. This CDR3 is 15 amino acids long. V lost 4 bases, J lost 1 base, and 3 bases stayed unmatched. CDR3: CASSSRTGGTDTQYF. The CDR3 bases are TGTGCCAGCAGCTCCCGGACAGGGGGCACAGATACGCAGTATTTT.

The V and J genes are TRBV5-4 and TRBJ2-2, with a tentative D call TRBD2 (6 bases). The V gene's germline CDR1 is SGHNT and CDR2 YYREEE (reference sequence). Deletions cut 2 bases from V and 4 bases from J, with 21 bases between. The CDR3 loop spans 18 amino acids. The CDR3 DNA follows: TGTGCCAGCAGCTTTGGGGGGATGAGCGGAGTGAGCACCGGGGAGCTGTTTTTT. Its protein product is CASSFGGMSGVSTGELFF.

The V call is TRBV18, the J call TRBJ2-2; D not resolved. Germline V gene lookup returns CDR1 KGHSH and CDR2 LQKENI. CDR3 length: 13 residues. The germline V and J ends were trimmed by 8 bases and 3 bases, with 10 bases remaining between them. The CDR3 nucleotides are TGTGCCAGCAGACTCTGGGACACCGGGGAGCTGTTTTTT. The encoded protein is CASRLWDTGELFF.

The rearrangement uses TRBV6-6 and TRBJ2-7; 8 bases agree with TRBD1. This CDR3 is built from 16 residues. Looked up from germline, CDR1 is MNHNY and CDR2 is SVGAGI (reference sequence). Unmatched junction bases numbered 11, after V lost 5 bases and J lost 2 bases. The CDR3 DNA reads TGTGCCAGCAGTCTTTCCGGGACAGGCCTAACCTACGAGCAGTACTTC. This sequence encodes CASSLSGTGLTYEQYF.

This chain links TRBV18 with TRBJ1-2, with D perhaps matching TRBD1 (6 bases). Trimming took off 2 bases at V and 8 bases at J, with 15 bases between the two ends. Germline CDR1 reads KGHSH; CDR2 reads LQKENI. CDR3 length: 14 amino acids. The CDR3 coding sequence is TGTGCCAGCTCACCAAGCCGGGACATAGGAGGCTACACCTTC. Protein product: CASSPSRDIGGYTF.

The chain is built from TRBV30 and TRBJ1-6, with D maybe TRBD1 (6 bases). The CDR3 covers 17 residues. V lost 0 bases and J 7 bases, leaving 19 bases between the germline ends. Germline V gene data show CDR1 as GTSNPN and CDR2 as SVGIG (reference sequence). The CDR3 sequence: CAWSVQRTGTQNSPLHF. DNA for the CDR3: TGTGCCTGGAGTGTACAGAGGACCGGGACACAAAATTCACCCCTCCACTTT.

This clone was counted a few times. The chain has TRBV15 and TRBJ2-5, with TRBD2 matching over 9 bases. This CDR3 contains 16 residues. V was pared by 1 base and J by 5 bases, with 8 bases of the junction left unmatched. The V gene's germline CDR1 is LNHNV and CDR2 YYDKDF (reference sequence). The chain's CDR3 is CATSRAAREGRETQYF. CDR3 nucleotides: TGTGCCACCAGCAGAGCTGCGCGGGAGGGCCGGGAGACCCAGTACTTC. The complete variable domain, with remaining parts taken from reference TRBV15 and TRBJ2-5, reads DAMVIQNPRYQVTQFGKPVTLSCSQTLNHNVMYWYQQKSSQAPKLLFHYYDKDFNNEADTPDNFQSRRPNTSFCFLDIRSPGLGDTAMYLCATSRAAREGRETQYFGPGTRLLVL.

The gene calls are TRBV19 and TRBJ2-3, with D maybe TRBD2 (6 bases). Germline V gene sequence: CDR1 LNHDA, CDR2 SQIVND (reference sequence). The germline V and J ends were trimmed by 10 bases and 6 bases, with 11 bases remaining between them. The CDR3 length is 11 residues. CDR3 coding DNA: TGTGCCACTTCCGGAGGGGATACGCAGTATTTT. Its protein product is CATSGGDTQYF.

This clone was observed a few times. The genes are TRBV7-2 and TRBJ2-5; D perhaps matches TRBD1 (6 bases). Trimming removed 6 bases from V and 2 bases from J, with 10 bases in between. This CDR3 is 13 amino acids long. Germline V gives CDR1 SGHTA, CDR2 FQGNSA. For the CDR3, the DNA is TGTGCCAGCAGTCCGGGACAACAAGAGACCCAGTACTTC. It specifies CASSPGQQETQYF.

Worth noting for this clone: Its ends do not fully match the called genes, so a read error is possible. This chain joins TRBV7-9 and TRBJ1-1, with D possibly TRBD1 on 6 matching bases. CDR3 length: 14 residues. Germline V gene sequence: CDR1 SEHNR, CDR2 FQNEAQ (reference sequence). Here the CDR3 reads CSSSPRTANTEAFF. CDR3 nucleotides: TGTTCCAGCAGCCCGAGGACAGCCAACACTGAAGCTTTCTTT. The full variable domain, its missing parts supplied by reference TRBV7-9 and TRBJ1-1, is DTGVSQNPRHKITKRGQNVTFRCDPISEHNRLYWYRQTLGQGPEFLTYFQNEAQLEKSRLLSDRFSAERPKGSFSTLEIQRTEQGDSAMYLCSSSPRTANTEAFFGQGTRLTVV.

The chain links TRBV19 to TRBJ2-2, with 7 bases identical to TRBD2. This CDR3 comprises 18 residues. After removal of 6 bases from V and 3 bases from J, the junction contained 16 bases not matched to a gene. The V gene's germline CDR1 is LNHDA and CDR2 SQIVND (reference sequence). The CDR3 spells CASSSSGRRGRDTGELFF. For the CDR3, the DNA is TGTGCCAGTAGCAGTTCTGGGAGGAGAGGGAGGGACACCGGGGAGCTGTTTTTT.

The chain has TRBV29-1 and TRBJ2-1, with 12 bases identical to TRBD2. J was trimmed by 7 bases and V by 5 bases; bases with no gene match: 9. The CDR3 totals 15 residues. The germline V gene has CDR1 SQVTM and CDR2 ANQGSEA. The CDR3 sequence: CSVPQGTSGWNEQFF. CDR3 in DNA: TGCAGCGTTCCGCAGGGGACTAGCGGGTGGAATGAGCAGTTCTTC.

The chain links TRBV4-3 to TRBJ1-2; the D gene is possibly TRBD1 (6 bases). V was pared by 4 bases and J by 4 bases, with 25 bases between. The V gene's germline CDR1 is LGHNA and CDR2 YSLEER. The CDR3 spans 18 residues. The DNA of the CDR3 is TGCGCCAGCAGCCGCGACGCGGCTCGGGGGGGGCCTTCCTATGGCTACACCTTC. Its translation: CASSRDAARGGPSYGYTF.